The 3 T cell receptor beta chains below all came from one sample that was sequenced in a study of tumor-infiltrating lymphocytes in primary liver carcinoma. In addition to blood RNA drawn from unsorted whole blood, germline DNA was extracted. Priming with a constant-region primer yielded TCR beta cDNA from roughly 490 ng total RNA. Slightly modified ARM-PCR with three nested multiplex PCR rounds yielded TCR beta libraries. PCR rounds one and two used TRBV1-TRBV30 forward primers with a C-beta reverse primer for 10 cycles each. TCRdb re-called the multiplex PCR reads with MiXCR, one entry per CDR3 protein. The sample includes 300,000 to 400,000 distinct CDR3 sequences, 65% of them seen just once. The sequencing input was peripheral blood. Receptor source: a man aged 40-49 years with primary liver carcinoma and hepatitis B virus infection.

Details on this clonotype: Given a much more abundant clone one base away, this may be a read error. The genes are TRBV5-4 and TRBJ2-1; TRBD2 aligns across 13 bases. The V gene's germline CDR1 is SGHNT and CDR2 YYREEE (reference sequence). The CDR3 runs to 16 residues. The chain's CDR3 is CACSSQTSGRALEQFF. CDR3 in DNA: TGTGCCTGCAGCTCCCAAACTAGCGGGAGGGCTCTTGAGCAGTTCTTC.

The CDR3 is CASSQVAIGLAFYEQYF. The CDR3 nucleotides read TGTGCCAGCAGCCAAGTTGCTATAGGGCTAGCCTTTTACGAGCAGTACTTC. This chain connects TRBV14 to TRBJ2-7; TRBD2 might be the D (5 bases). Per germline, CDR1 SGHDN and CDR2 FVKESK. CDR3 length: 17 residues. Deletions cut 1 base from V and 4 bases from J, with 20 bases between.

Comments on this clonotype: A much larger clone sits a single nucleotide away, making a read error possible. The rearrangement joins TRBV4-3 to TRBJ1-1; possibly TRBD1 for D (5 bases). CDR1 is LGHNA, CDR2 YSLEER, per germline. The length of the CDR3 is 15 residues. The CDR3 sequence: CVSSPGPRENTEAFF. CDR3 nucleotide sequence: TGCGTCAGCAGCCCGGGACCCCGAGAGAACACTGAAGCTTTCTTT.